This is a list of T cell receptor beta chains from one sample in a study of T cells after somatic rescue of genetic block. Sequenced by immunoSEQ multiplex PCR; TCRdb stores in-frame clones only, minus some. The sample consists of some 13,000 clones, around 72% of them appearing once. Material for sequencing was peripheral blood mononuclear cells (PBMCs). These receptors came from a boy aged 5-17 years. The CDR3 runs from the conserved cysteine through the conserved F or W. Fields, in order: V gene, clone size, D gene, J gene, CDR3 protein. D genes are given only for firm matches. A row's size may be missing; if present it is once, few, many or a size class.

>TRBV13|.|.|TRBJ2-5
CASSLHPSETQYF
>TRBV30|.|.|TRBJ1-2
CAWSVQGRDGYTF
>TRBV7-8|.|.|TRBJ1-1
CASSLFEEGEAFF
>TRBV28|.|TRBD1|TRBJ2-7
CASSFGQGSYEQYF
>TRBV5-1|.|.|TRBJ2-7
CASSLGYEQYF
>TRBV7-9|few|.|TRBJ2-4
CASSWGLAKNIQYF
>TRBV7-8|medium-sized|.|TRBJ2-7
CASSLTGFYEQYF
>TRBV27|.|.|TRBJ2-3
CASSLLSRAGDTQYF
>TRBV23-1|.|TRBD1|TRBJ1-5
CASSQRTGGGSNQPQHF
>TRBV6-1|.|TRBD1|TRBJ1-1
CASSDQGRQGRTAFF
>TRBV18|.|TRBD2|TRBJ2-1
CASSSSLAGGTSNEQFF
>TRBV28|.|TRBD2|TRBJ2-1
CATGLAGGPYNEQFF
>TRBV5-4|few|.|TRBJ1-2
CASSLDGGYGYTF
>TRBV10-3|.|TRBD1|TRBJ2-3
CATGQGTDTQYF
>TRBV7-6|.|.|TRBJ1-4
CASSPGLTHEKLFF
>TRBV28|medium-sized|.|TRBJ1-2
CASSLSSSDTFYGYTF
>TRBV25-1|.|.|TRBJ1-1
CASSAGYTEAFF
>TRBV7-8|.|TRBD2|TRBJ2-7
CASSLALAGGYEQYF
>TRBV10-1|.|TRBD2|TRBJ2-7
CASSELTSRSSYEQYF
>TRBV2|once|.|TRBJ1-2
CASSEATYYGYTF
>TRBV11-2|once|TRBD1|TRBJ2-7
CASSLASGQGYEQYF
>TRBV14|few|.|TRBJ1-6
CASSQAGSLNPLHF
>TRBV19|.|.|TRBJ2-7
CASSISGTEEQYF
>TRBV19|.|.|TRBJ2-4
CASSIRTLLAKNIQYF
>TRBV9|medium-sized|TRBD2|TRBJ2-1
CASSVSGSMGEQFF
>TRBV30|.|.|TRBJ2-1
CAWSVTSHNEQFF
>TRBV6-1|few|.|TRBJ2-7
CASSVPGYEQYF
>TRBV6-5|.|.|TRBJ2-2
CASSYDTEGELFF
>TRBV28|.|.|TRBJ2-7
CASNSFYEQYF
>TRBV7-3|.|.|TRBJ2-6
CASSRGQTGANVLTF
>TRBV11-2|.|.|TRBJ1-2
CASSLSRVTAFYGYTF
>TRBV28|.|TRBD1|TRBJ2-7
CASSLSRDSLTYEQYF
>TRBV27|.|TRBD2|TRBJ2-1
CASSLATSGRTYEQFF
>TRBV14|.|TRBD2|TRBJ2-5
CASSPSGGSGQYF
>TRBV5-4|.|TRBD1|TRBJ1-3
CASSLGTGISGNTIYF
>TRBV14|few|.|TRBJ2-3
CASSQEATRTDTQYF
>TRBV5-6|.|TRBD2|TRBJ2-7
CASSWGLAYEQYF
>TRBV7-9|.|.|TRBJ2-4
CASSAASAKNIQYF
>TRBV11-2|.|.|TRBJ1-1
CASSMGQMNTEAFF
>TRBV18|.|.|TRBJ1-1
CASSVNTEAFF
>TRBV25-1|.|.|TRBJ1-2
CASSRGGAGNYGYTF
>TRBV27|few|.|TRBJ2-3
CASSLGPPGAVRTDTQYF
>TRBV29-1|.|TRBD1|TRBJ1-1
CSVDAPGRGHLDAFF
>TRBV29-1|.|.|TRBJ1-4
CSVRLLSNEKLFF
>TRBV14|.|TRBD1|TRBJ2-7
CASSPPGQGPYEQYF
>TRBV18|few|.|TRBJ2-3
CASLSSGAHTQYF
>TRBV7-3|few|.|TRBJ1-1
CASSLTGESGNRGTEAFF
>TRBV19|.|TRBD1|TRBJ1-3
CASSPWTGETGNTIYF
>TRBV6-6|.|.|TRBJ1-5
CASRSFGGVNQPQHF
>TRBV30|.|.|TRBJ1-1
CAFGAPTAKTQMNTEAFF
>TRBV5-1|.|.|TRBJ1-2
CASSSQGFALTGNYGYTF